This T cell receptor beta chain comes out of a study of T cells in localized non-small cell lung cancer. Overall study results and limits: Heterogeneity remains possible because sequencing was limited to only one tumor region. Uninvolved neighboring lung showed the greatest T cell clonality, exceeding tumor.

There are 16 residues in the CDR3. The germline V gene encodes CDR1 LNHDA and CDR2 SQIVND (reference sequence). V gave up 1 base and J gave up 1 base; unmatched junction bases: 3. Profiling relied on immunoSEQ multiplex PCR, and the TCRdb table lists in-frame clones only, not all of them. The sample yields about 24,000 clones, approximately 89% seen once. Concerning this clone itself: Its antigen is currently unknown.

Sequences were derived from peripheral blood mononuclear cells, sampled before any cancer treatment. This sequence originates from a woman aged 35-70 years with stage III lung adenocarcinoma. This chain joins TRBV19 and TRBJ2-3; 9 nucleotides align to TRBD2. The CDR3, as DNA: TGTGCCAGTAGTATAGGGGTAGCGGGGGGCACAGATACGCAGTATTTT. Translation gives CASSIGVAGGTDTQYF.